Listed below are T cell receptor beta chains from one sample, sequenced in a study of T cell repertoires in cytomegalovirus infection. No cognate antigen is known for these TCRs. TCRdb itself ran the reads through MiXCR, one entry per CDR3 protein. The data contain roughly 500,000 distinct CDR3 sequences, roughly 42% of them seen just once; the ten biggest clones take up 43%. The input for sequencing was cultured PBMCs, taken from culture after CMV antigen stimulation. The receptors derive from a human donor in good health (CMV status not recorded). Some clones in this sample may be carry-over from other donors' samples. The CDR3 runs from the conserved cysteine through the conserved F or W. The D gene is left open where the match is weak. For some rows the clone size is stated as once, few or many, or as a class when expanded; others skip it.

>TRBV5-4|.|TRBJ2-3|few
TGTGCCAGCGGGACACCGAACGCCCCAGATACGCAGTATTTT
CASGTPNAPDTQYF
>TRBV10-2|TRBD2|TRBJ2-1|.
TGCGCCAGCAGTGAGTCGACCCCGGGACTAGGGGAGTTCTTC
CASSESTPGLGEFF
>TRBV7-2|.|TRBJ2-5|.
TGTGCCAGCAGCTTAGTGAAGGGGCACGAGACCCAGTACTTC
CASSLVKGHETQYF
>TRBV7-4|TRBD2|TRBJ2-3|.
TGTGCCAGCAGCCCCCGAGGGACTAGTGAGGATACGCAGTATTTT
CASSPRGTSEDTQYF
>TRBV6-6|TRBD2|TRBJ2-1|.
TGTGCCAGTTTGGGACTAGCGGGGGTGTACAATGAGCAGTTCTTC
CASLGLAGVYNEQFF
>TRBV7-2|.|TRBJ2-1|many
TGTGCCAGCACCTTAGGGGCGGGACCATACAATGAGCAGTTCTTC
CASTLGAGPYNEQFF
>TRBV7-2|.|TRBJ2-5|many
TGTGCCAGCAGCCAAGGGCGGGGTCCACAAGAGACCCAGTACTTC
CASSQGRGPQETQYF
>TRBV4-1|.|TRBJ2-1|.
TGCGCCAGCAGCCAAGATTCCCCTGAGCAGTTCTTC
CASSQDSPEQFF
>TRBV2|TRBD1|TRBJ2-1|.
TGTGCCAGCAGTAGGGGGACAGGGGGCGATGAGCAGTTCTTC
CASSRGTGGDEQFF
>TRBV7-2|TRBD2|TRBJ2-2|once
TGTGCCAACACCCCGAGGCGGGGGGGACTAGCGGGAGGCTCAGGGGAGCTGTTTTTT
CANTPRRGGLAGGSGELFF
>TRBV7-6|.|TRBJ2-3|.
TGTGCCAGCCTCCGGGGGAGCACAGATACGCAGTATTTT
CASLRGSTDTQYF
>TRBV6-6|.|TRBJ1-5|.
TGTGCCATCAGAGGTGGCAGTGGAGGCAATCAGCCCCAGCATTTT
CAIRGGSGGNQPQHF
>TRBV27|.|TRBJ1-5|.
TGTGCCAGCAGCTCGGTGAAGGGTCGGGATCAGCCCCAGCATTTT
CASSSVKGRDQPQHF
>TRBV5-6|TRBD1|TRBJ1-4|few
TGTGCCAGCAGACCCGACAGGGGGGGTGAAAAACTGTTTTTT
CASRPDRGGEKLFF
>TRBV5-5|.|TRBJ1-1|.
TGTGCCAGCAGCTCCGGGCCTTGGGACCTAAACACTGAAGCTTTCTTT
CASSSGPWDLNTEAFF
>TRBV7-1|.|TRBJ2-5|.
TGTGCCAGCAGCTACCCCTTTGGGGGGGGGGCCGACCCTGGAGAGACCCAGTACTTC
CASSYPFGGGADPGETQYF
>TRBV7-6|TRBD2|TRBJ2-1|.
TGTGCCAGCAGCTTAAGGGTTAGCGGGGGTAACAATGAGCAGTTCTTC
CASSLRVSGGNNEQFF
>TRBV4-3|.|TRBJ2-1|.
TGCGCCAGCAGCCAAGAAGCGCTTTACAATGAGCAGTTCTTC
CASSQEALYNEQFF
>TRBV11-3|.|TRBJ2-5|.
TGTGCCAGCAGCTCAGACTACCAAGAGACCCAGTACTTC
CASSSDYQETQYF
>TRBV2|TRBD2|TRBJ2-1|few
TGTGCCATACTAACCGGGACTAGCGGCGATAATGAGCAGTTCTTC
CAILTGTSGDNEQFF
>TRBV11-2|.|TRBJ1-2|few
TGTGCCAGCCGGATCCCATTAGGGACTGAAGGCTACACCTTC
CASRIPLGTEGYTF
>TRBV5-6|TRBD2|TRBJ2-7|.
TGTGCCAGCAGCGCCCAAGGGAGGGCCCAGTACTTC
CASSAQGRAQYF
>TRBV10-2|.|TRBJ2-3|.
TGCGCCAGCATCTCTCGGGTAGCCGATCGTACGCAGTATTTT
CASISRVADRTQYF
>TRBV7-2|TRBD1|TRBJ1-4|.
TGTGCCAGCAGCCCTCAATACAGGGGGGGTGAAAAACTGTTTTTT
CASSPQYRGGEKLFF
>TRBV4-3|TRBD2|TRBJ2-3|.
TGCGCCAGCAGCCAAGTTAGCGGGAGGGGCACAGATACGCAGTATTTT
CASSQVSGRGTDTQYF
>TRBV10-3|TRBD2|TRBJ2-3|.
TGTGCCACCGCTAGCGGGAGGGCCACAGATACGCAGTATTTT
CATASGRATDTQYF
>TRBV6-2/TRBV6-3|.|TRBJ2-7|many
TGTGCCAGCATCCTGAAGGCCGGGACTTACTACGAGCAGTACTTC
CASILKAGTYYEQYF
>TRBV7-2|.|TRBJ1-5|.
TGTGCCAGCAGCCGCACGGCAGTCATTCAGCCCCAGCATTTT
CASSRTAVIQPQHF
>TRBV9|.|TRBJ2-1|.
TGTGCCAGCAGCGTAGCTGGTGAGCAGTTCTTC
CASSVAGEQFF
>TRBV11-2|.|TRBJ2-3|.
TGTGCCAGCAGCTTTCAGCCATCCTCCGATACGCAGTATTTT
CASSFQPSSDTQYF
>TRBV2|TRBD1|TRBJ1-1|.
TGTGCCAGCAGGGGCCGGGACAGGGCATCTGAAGCTTTCTTT
CASRGRDRASEAFF
>TRBV6-1|.|TRBJ2-1|few
TGTGCCAGCAGTGATACTTATGAGCAGTTCTTC
CASSDTYEQFF
>TRBV12-3/TRBV12-4|.|TRBJ2-1|few
TGTGCCAGCAGTTTACGGCCATTCCATGAGCAGTTCTTC
CASSLRPFHEQFF
>TRBV12-5|.|TRBJ1-6|.
TGTGCTAGTGGTCCGGGACCGGGGGACCTCCACTTT
CASGPGPGDLHF
>TRBV6-6|TRBD1|TRBJ1-2|.
TGTGCCAGCAGTCCAACGCTGTCCCGGGGACAGGCCTTC
CASSPTLSRGQAF
>TRBV7-2|.|TRBJ1-6|.
TGTGCCAGCAGCTTACAGGGGTCGGGGTCACCCCTCCACTTT
CASSLQGSGSPLHF
>TRBV28|TRBD1|TRBJ2-2|few
TGTGCCAGCAGCCGGGACAGGGAATCCGGGGAGCTGTTTTTT
CASSRDRESGELFF
>TRBV4-3|.|TRBJ2-7|.
TGCGCCAGCAGCCAAGGAGGAGGGTACGAGCAGTACTTC
CASSQGGGYEQYF
>TRBV7-9|.|TRBJ2-7|.
TGTGCCAGCAGCCCAGGATGGGGGTCCTCCTACGAGCAGTACTTC
CASSPGWGSSYEQYF
>TRBV7-2|TRBD1|TRBJ2-5|.
TGTGCCAGCAGCTTAGTGGGGACAGGGGAGGAGACCCAGTACTTC
CASSLVGTGEETQYF
>TRBV15|TRBD1|TRBJ2-3|.
TGTGCCACCAACGGGGACAGGGTAACAGATACGCAGTATTTT
CATNGDRVTDTQYF
>TRBV7-2|.|TRBJ2-5|.
TGTGCCAGCAGCTTAGGGGCTAGGGGACAAGAGACCCAGTACTTC
CASSLGARGQETQYF
>TRBV4-2|.|TRBJ2-5|.
TGTGCTAGCAGCCGAGGGGGGGTCCAAGAGACCCAGTACTTC
CASSRGGVQETQYF
>TRBV24-1|.|TRBJ2-5|.
TGTGCCACCAGTGATTCCCTGGACGGGGAGACCCAGTACTTC
CATSDSLDGETQYF
>TRBV6-6|.|TRBJ2-3|.
TGTGCCACCCCAAAGGTCGGCACAGATACGCAGTATTTT
CATPKVGTDTQYF
>TRBV5-6|.|TRBJ2-1|few
TGTGCCAGCAGACCCCGTCCGGGGAGCTCCTACAATGAGCAGTTCTTC
CASRPRPGSSYNEQFF